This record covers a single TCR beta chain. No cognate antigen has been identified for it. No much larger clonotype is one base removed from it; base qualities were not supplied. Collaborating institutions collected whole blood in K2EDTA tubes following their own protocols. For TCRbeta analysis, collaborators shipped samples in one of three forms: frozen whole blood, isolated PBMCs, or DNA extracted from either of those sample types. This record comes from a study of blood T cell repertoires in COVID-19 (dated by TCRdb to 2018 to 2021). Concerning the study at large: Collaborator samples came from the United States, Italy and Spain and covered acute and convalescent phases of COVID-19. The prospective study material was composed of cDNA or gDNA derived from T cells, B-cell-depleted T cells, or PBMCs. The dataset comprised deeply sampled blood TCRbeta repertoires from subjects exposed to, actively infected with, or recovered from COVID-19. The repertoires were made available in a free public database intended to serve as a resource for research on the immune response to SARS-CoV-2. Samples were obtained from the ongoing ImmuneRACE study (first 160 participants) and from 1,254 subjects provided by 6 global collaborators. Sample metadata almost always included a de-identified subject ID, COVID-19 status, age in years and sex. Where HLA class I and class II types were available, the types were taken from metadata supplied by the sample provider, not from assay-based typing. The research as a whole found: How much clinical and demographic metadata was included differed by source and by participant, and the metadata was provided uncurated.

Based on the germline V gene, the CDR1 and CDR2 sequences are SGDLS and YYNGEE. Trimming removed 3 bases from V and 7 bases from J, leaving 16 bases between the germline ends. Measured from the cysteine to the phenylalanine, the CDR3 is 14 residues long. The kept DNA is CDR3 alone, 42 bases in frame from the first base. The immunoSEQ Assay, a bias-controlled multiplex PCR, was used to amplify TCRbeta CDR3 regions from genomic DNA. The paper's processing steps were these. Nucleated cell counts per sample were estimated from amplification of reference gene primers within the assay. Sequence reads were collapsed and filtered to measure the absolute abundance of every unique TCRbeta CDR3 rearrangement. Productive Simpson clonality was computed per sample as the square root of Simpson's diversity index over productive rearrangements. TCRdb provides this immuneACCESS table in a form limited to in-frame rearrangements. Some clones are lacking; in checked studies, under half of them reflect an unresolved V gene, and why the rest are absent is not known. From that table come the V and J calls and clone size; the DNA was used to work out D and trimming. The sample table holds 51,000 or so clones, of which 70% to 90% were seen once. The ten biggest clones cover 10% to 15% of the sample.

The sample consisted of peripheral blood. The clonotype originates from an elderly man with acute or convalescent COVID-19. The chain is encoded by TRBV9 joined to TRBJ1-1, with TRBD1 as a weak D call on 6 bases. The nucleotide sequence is TGTGCCAGCAGCGCCATACAGGGCGTGGGTGAAGCTTTCTTT. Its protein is CASSAIQGVGEAFF.